This T cell receptor (beta chain) was captured by sequencing in a study of circulating and synovial CD4+ cells in juvenile arthritis. Study results and caveats: CPL and bulk CD4 samples differed at least tenfold in T cell genomes.

The V gene lost 0 bases and the J gene lost 4 bases, with 7 bases spanning the gap. This CDR3 comprises 13 residues. Germline V CDR1 and CDR2: SGDLS, YYNGEE. Sequencing was performed with immunoSEQ multiplex PCR; in TCRdb, only in-frame clones are kept and a portion is missing. In the table there are some 33,000 clones, just under 95% of which are singletons. For this clone: Its antigen is currently unknown.

The sample comprised CD4+ T cells from blood. The rearrangement joins TRBV9 to TRBJ2-5; D is unresolved. The origin of this receptor is a human donor with juvenile idiopathic arthritis. The CDR3 loop is CASSVALRETQYF. The CDR3 bases are TGTGCCAGCAGCGTAGCCCTGCGAGAGACCCAGTACTTC.